This T cell receptor (beta chain) was sequenced during a study of T cell changes during pregnancy in multiple sclerosis. CDR3 length: 17 residues. TCRdb keeps only in-frame clones here, not all; method: immunoSEQ multiplex PCR. Of approximately 71,000 clones in the sample, just over 90% are singletons; the top ten hold over 1%. V gene TRBV1 combines with J gene TRBJ2-2; the DNA was not used to check the table's D call, TRBD2. TRBV1 is given as a pseudogene. The sample in question was peripheral blood, obtained in the third trimester of pregnancy. This receptor was taken from a female donor with multiple sclerosis, enrolled in a pregnancy study. The CDR3 coding sequence is TGCACCAGCAGCCAACGTCGGACTAGCGGCGGGTCCGGGGAGCTGTTTTTT. Its translation is CTSSQRRTSGGSGELFF.